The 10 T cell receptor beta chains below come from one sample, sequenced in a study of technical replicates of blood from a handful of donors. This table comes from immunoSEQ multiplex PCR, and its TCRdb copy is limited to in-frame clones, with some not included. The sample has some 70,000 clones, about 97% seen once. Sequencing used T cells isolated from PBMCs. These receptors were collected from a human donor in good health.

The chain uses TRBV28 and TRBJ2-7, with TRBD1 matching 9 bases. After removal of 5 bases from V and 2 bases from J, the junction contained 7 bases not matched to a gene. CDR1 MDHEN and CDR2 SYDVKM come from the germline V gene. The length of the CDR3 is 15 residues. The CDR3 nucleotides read TGTGCCAGCAGTCGGGACAGGGAACTTACCTACGAGCAGTACTTC. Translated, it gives CASSRDRELTYEQYF.

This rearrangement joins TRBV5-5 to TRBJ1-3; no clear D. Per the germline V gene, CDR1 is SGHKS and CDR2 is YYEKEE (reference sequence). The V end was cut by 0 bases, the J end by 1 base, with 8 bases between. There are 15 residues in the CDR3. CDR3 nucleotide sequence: TGTGCCAGCAGCTTGGGAAGCGGATCTGGAAACACCATATATTTT. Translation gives CASSLGSGSGNTIYF. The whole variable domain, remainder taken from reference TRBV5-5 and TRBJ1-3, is DAGVTQSPTHLIKTRGQQVTLRCSPISGHKSVSWYQQVLGQGPQFIFQYYEKEERGRGNFPDRFSARQFPNYSSELNVNALLLGDSALYLCASSLGSGSGNTIYFGEGSWLTVV.

Here the CDR3 reads CASTTGQGKTEAFF. CDR3 in DNA: TGTGCCAGCACAACGGGACAGGGCAAGACTGAAGCTTTCTTT. The chain combines TRBV6-6 with TRBJ1-1; 9 positions agree with TRBD1. Per the germline V gene, CDR1 is MNHNY and CDR2 is SVGAGI (reference sequence). V shed 7 bases, J shed 5 bases, and the junction held 8 bases outside the gene matches. The CDR3 has 14 residues.

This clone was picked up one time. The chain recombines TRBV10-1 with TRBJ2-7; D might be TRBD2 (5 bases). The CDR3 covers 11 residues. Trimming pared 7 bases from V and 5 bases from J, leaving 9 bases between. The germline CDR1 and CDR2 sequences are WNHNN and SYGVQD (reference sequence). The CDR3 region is CASTGVNEQYF. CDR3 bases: TGCGCCAGCACCGGGGTAAACGAGCAGTACTTC.

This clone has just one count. The CDR3 loop reads CASRTSGYSYNEQFF. In DNA form, the CDR3 reads TGTGCCAGCAGGACTAGCGGGTACTCCTACAATGAGCAGTTCTTC. The J gene is TRBJ2-1, the V gene TRBV2; 10 positions match TRBD2. V was clipped by 6 bases and J by 0 bases; unmatched bases: 2. The CDR3 extends over 15 amino acids. The germline V gene encodes CDR1 SNHLY and CDR2 FYNNEI. The full variable domain, its missing parts supplied by reference TRBV2 and TRBJ2-1, is EPEVTQTPSHQVTQMGQEVILRCVPISNHLYFYWYRQILGQKVEFLVSFYNNEISEKSEIFDDQFSVERPDGSNFTLKIRSTKLEDSAMYFCASRTSGYSYNEQFFGPGTRLTVL.

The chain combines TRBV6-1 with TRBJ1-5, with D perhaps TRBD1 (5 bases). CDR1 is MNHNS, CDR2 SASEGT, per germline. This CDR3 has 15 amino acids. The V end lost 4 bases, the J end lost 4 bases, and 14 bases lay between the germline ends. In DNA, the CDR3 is TGTGCCAGCAGTGCAAGACAGTTAACGAATCAGCCCCAGCATTTT. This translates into CASSARQLTNQPQHF.

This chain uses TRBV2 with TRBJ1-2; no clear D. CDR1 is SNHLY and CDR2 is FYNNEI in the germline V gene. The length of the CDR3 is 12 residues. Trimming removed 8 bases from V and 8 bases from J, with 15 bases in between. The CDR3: CASRQEREGYTF. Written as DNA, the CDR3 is TGTGCCAGCCGCCAAGAGAGGGAAGGCTACACCTTC. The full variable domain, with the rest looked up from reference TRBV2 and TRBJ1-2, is EPEVTQTPSHQVTQMGQEVILRCVPISNHLYFYWYRQILGQKVEFLVSFYNNEISEKSEIFDDQFSVERPDGSNFTLKIRSTKLEDSAMYFCASRQEREGYTFGSGTRLTVV.

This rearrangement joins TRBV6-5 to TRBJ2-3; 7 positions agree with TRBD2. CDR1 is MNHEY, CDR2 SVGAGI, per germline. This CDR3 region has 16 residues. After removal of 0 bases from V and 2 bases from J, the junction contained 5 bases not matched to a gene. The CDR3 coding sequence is TGTGCCAGCAGTTACTCGGCTAGCGGATACACAGATACGCAGTATTTT. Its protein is CASSYSASGYTDTQYF.

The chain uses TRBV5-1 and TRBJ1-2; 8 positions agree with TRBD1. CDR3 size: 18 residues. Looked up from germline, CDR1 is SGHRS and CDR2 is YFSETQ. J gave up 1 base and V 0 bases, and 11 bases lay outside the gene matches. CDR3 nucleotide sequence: TGCGCCAGCAGCTTGGCTTTAGGGACAGGTGAACTTAACTATGGCTACACCTTC. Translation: CASSLALGTGELNYGYTF. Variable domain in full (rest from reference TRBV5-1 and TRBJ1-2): KAGVTQTPRYLIKTRGQQVTLSCSPISGHRSVSWYQQTPGQGLQFLFEYFSETQRNKGNFPGRFSGRQFSNSRSEMNVSTLELGDSALYLCASSLALGTGELNYGYTFGSGTRLTVV.

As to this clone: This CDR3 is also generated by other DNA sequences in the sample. This CDR3 is CAIAIQDYGYTF. The DNA of the CDR3 is TGTGCCATCGCCATACAGGACTATGGCTACACCTTC. The chain has TRBV10-3 and TRBJ1-2; TRBD1 is a possible D gene (5 bases). Germline V CDR1 and CDR2: ENHRY, SYGVKD. V was cut by 8 bases and J by 3 bases, with 10 bases left in between. The CDR3 sequence is 12 residues long.